This T cell receptor (beta chain) was documented in a study of OX40 agonist ivuxolimab in advanced cancers. About the study: It was ivuxolimab, an agonistic anti-OX40 (CD134) antibody, that patients were treated with. Findings and limits, study-wide: There was clonal expansion of CD4+ and CD8+ blood T cells by week 6 at 0.1 to 3.0 mg/kg. People who partly responded at 0.1-3.0 mg/kg had some of the least clonal expansion seen.

A remark on this clone: The antigen is unknown.

Germline loops: CDR1 MNHNS, CDR2 SASEGT. The V and J ends lost 8 bases and 3 bases, in that order; junction bases with no gene match: 6. This CDR3 has 15 amino acids. Sequencing was performed with immunoSEQ multiplex PCR; in TCRdb, only in-frame clones are kept and a portion is missing. Seen here are about 98,000 clones, about 85% observed once, and the top ten hold 0.82%. The clonotype was recovered from an adult with an advanced solid tumor such as melanoma, head and neck, liver or kidney cancer. This specimen consisted of CD4+ or CD8+ T cells sorted from blood, obtained in a trial of the OX40 agonist ivuxolimab. The chain is built from TRBV6-1 and TRBJ2-2; 10 positions match TRBD2. CDR3 DNA: TGTGCCAGCCGTCTAGCGGGAGCCGACACCGGGGAGCTGTTTTTT. It specifies CASRLAGADTGELFF.